Shown below are 23 T cell receptor beta chains from a single sample sequenced in a study of cytomegalovirus exposure and HLA in healthy donors. 60 Vbeta and 13 Jbeta primers were used in PCR. The method was immunoSEQ multiplex PCR; TCRdb's version includes in-frame clones alone and lacks a portion of them. The repertoire includes fewer than 200,000 clones, 82% of them detected once, and approximately 1.5% sits in the top ten. The specimen sequenced was PBMCs. The receptors come from a male donor in good health and CMV-seronegative.

V is TRBV6-1 and J is TRBJ2-5, with D tentatively TRBD1 (5 bases). The CDR3 is 16 amino acids. The germline gives CDR1 MNHNS, CDR2 SASEGT. V was cut by 3 bases and J by 4 bases, with 18 bases left in between. CDR3: CASSESGHKTPETQYF. The CDR3 nucleotides are TGTGCCAGCAGTGAGTCAGGGCACAAGACACCAGAGACCCAGTACTTC.

The chain uses TRBV28 and TRBJ1-4, with D hard to call. This CDR3 contains 15 residues. V was cut by 6 bases and J by 12 bases, with 23 bases left in between. CDR1 is MDHEN, CDR2 SYDVKM, per germline. CDR3 residues: CASSPPPGSRRELFF. CDR3 DNA: TGTGCCAGCAGCCCACCCCCCGGGTCCCGGCGGGAACTGTTTTTT.

This clone was seen once. The CDR3 region has the DNA TGTGCCAGCAGCCGCGGGACCTGGGGGGCAGATACGCAGTATTTT. It specifies CASSRGTWGADTQYF. The chain couples TRBV6-5 to TRBJ2-3; D is possibly TRBD2 (6 bases). The length of the CDR3 is 15 residues. Trimming took 6 bases from V and 4 from J, leaving 17 bases between them. Germline V CDR1 and CDR2: MNHEY, SVGAGI.

The chain links TRBV4-2 to TRBJ2-3; 8 nucleotides agree with TRBD2. Trimming took 0 bases from V and 1 from J; bases not matched to a gene: 18. The CDR3 is 21 residues long. CDR1 and CDR2 (germline): LGHNA, YNFKEQ. The CDR3, as DNA: TGTGCCAGCAGCCAAGATCGAGCCGGGGGGGCTGTTGATTTCGGCACAGATACGCAGTATTTT. It encodes CASSQDRAGGAVDFGTDTQYF.

This chain links TRBV5-5 with TRBJ2-7, with D maybe TRBD2 (7 bases). Germline CDR1 is SGHKS and CDR2 is YYEKEE (reference sequence). V was clipped by 4 bases and J by 1 base, with 21 bases between them. This CDR3 has 17 amino acids. This CDR3 reads CASSPFLGGAHSYEQYF. CDR3 nucleotides: TGTGCCAGCAGCCCCTTCTTGGGGGGGGCGCATTCCTACGAGCAGTACTTC.

This clone has a handful of counts. Here the CDR3 reads CASSLGQGTSQPQHF. For the CDR3, the DNA is TGTGCCAGCAGCTTGGGACAGGGAACTAGTCAGCCCCAGCATTTT. This chain uses TRBV5-6 with TRBJ1-5, with 7 nucleotides matching TRBD1. The CDR3 is made up of 15 amino acids. V gave up 0 bases and J gave up 6 bases; unmatched junction bases: 6. Germline lookup yields CDR1 SGHDT and CDR2 YYEEEE.

The chain joins TRBV6-5 to TRBJ1-2; 7 bases are a match to TRBD1. Germline V lookup: CDR1 MNHEY, CDR2 SVGAGI. V lost 2 bases, J lost 7 bases, and 7 bases stayed unmatched. CDR3 length equals 14 residues. The CDR3 sequence: CASSYTDRAAGYTF. The CDR3, as DNA: TGTGCCAGCAGTTACACCGACAGGGCCGCTGGCTACACCTTC.

CDR3 region: CASSEIVMTGPSYGYTF. The CDR3 coding sequence is TGTGCCAGCAGTGAGATTGTGATGACAGGGCCGAGCTATGGCTACACCTTC. The chain combines TRBV6-1 with TRBJ1-2; 7 bases map to TRBD1. V lost 3 bases, J lost 4 bases, and 14 bases stayed unmatched. This CDR3 comprises 17 residues. Germline CDR1 and CDR2: MNHNS and SASEGT.

The chain joins TRBV25-1 to TRBJ2-7, with a weak D call TRBD2 (6 bases). Trimming pared 6 bases from V and 4 bases from J, leaving 16 bases between. In germline, CDR1 is MGHDK, CDR2 SYGVNS. CDR3 length equals 14 residues. The CDR3 coding sequence is TGTGCCAGCAGCCACCGCGGGGCTTGGTACGAGCAGTACTTC. It encodes CASSHRGAWYEQYF.

This chain uses TRBV10-3 with TRBJ2-3; 7 bases map to TRBD1. J gave up 6 bases and V 2 bases, and 8 bases lay outside the gene matches. The CDR3 has 15 residues. Germline-derived CDR1 and CDR2 are ENHRY and SYGVKD. The CDR3 DNA is TGTGCCATCAGTGAGACAGGGGCAGAGGCTGATACGCAGTATTTT. It translates to CAISETGAEADTQYF.

The chain recombines TRBV7-9 with TRBJ2-5; possible D gene TRBD1, 5 bases. The J call is in doubt because the DNA end fits TRBJ2-7 better. Germline loops: CDR1 SEHNR, CDR2 FQNEAQ (reference sequence). CDR3 length: 16 residues. CDR3 in amino acids: CASSPRSGQGTYEQYF. The CDR3 bases are TGTGCCAGCAGCCCCAGGAGTGGGCAGGGCACCTACGAGCAGTACTTC.

This clone was observed a few times. This chain uses TRBV7-9 with TRBJ2-3; 10 nucleotides match TRBD2. Germline V gene sequence: CDR1 SEHNR, CDR2 FQNEAQ (reference sequence). J was trimmed by 6 bases and V by 4 bases; bases with no gene match: 7. The CDR3 contains 15 residues. The CDR3 DNA reads as TGTGCCAGCAGCTCCGGGACTAGCGACACTGATACGCAGTATTTT. Its translation is CASSSGTSDTDTQYF. Using reference TRBV7-9 and TRBJ2-3 for the parts outside the CDR3, the full variable domain is DTGVSQNPRHKITKRGQNVTFRCDPISEHNRLYWYRQTLGQGPEFLTYFQNEAQLEKSRLLSDRFSAERPKGSFSTLEIQRTEQGDSAMYLCASSSGTSDTDTQYFGPGTRLTVL.

In nucleotides, the CDR3 is TGTGCCAGCAGCGAACCCGGGACAGTCTCTGAAGCTTTCTTT. This sequence encodes CASSEPGTVSEAFF. The chain employs TRBV25-1 and TRBJ1-1; TRBD1 agrees at 7 bases. This CDR3 region has 14 residues. Losses at the gene ends were 6 bases for V and 6 bases for J; bases not matched to a gene: 10. Per germline, CDR1 MGHDK and CDR2 SYGVNS.

This rearrangement joins TRBV7-9 to TRBJ2-5; TRBD2 matches 10 bases. Germline CDR1 and CDR2: SEHNR and FQNEAQ (reference sequence). V shed 7 bases and J 3 bases; nucleotides not matched to a gene: 14. This CDR3 has 17 amino acids. CDR3 nucleotide sequence: TGTGCCAGCATTCACCTCCCGGGGGGGACTAGCGAAGAGACCCAGTACTTC. As protein: CASIHLPGGTSEETQYF. The full variable domain, rest sourced from reference TRBV7-9 and TRBJ2-5, is DTGVSQNPRHKITKRGQNVTFRCDPISEHNRLYWYRQTLGQGPEFLTYFQNEAQLEKSRLLSDRFSAERPKGSFSTLEIQRTEQGDSAMYLCASIHLPGGTSEETQYFGPGTRLLVL.

Only a few counts were recorded for this clone. The chain joins TRBV6-5 to TRBJ2-5; 10 positions match TRBD1. The V and J ends lost 4 bases and 2 bases, in that order; junction bases with no gene match: 7. Germline V gives CDR1 MNHEY, CDR2 SVGAGI. The CDR3 is 16 residues long. In DNA form, the CDR3 reads TGTGCCAGCAGTTTATACCGGGACAGGGGTCAAGAGACCCAGTACTTC. As protein: CASSLYRDRGQETQYF.

V is TRBV11-3 and J is TRBJ2-1; D may be TRBD1 (5 bases). V was trimmed by 7 bases and J by 3 bases, leaving 13 bases between them. The CDR3 is made up of 14 amino acids. The V gene's germline CDR1 is SGHNT and CDR2 YENEEA. The CDR3 sequence: CASTRTPGYNEQFF. CDR3 nucleotides: TGTGCCAGCACCCGGACACCCGGCTACAATGAGCAGTTCTTC.

The count of this clone is one. CDR3 sequence reads: CASSLVSSNEKLFF. As DNA, the CDR3 is TGCGCCAGCAGCTTGGTTTCCAGTAATGAAAAACTGTTTTTT. The rearrangement joins TRBV5-1 to TRBJ1-4; no firm D call. Germline V gene sequence: CDR1 SGHRS, CDR2 YFSETQ. This CDR3 contains 14 residues. V shed 0 bases and J shed 4 bases, with 7 bases lying between them.

This clone has just one count. An end of the junction does not agree with germline; a read error may underlie this. Distinct nucleotide sequences in the sample also encode this CDR3. The V and J genes are TRBV9 and TRBJ2-5; TRBD1 matches 10 bases. Germline assignment: CDR1 SGDLS and CDR2 YYNGEE. This CDR3 has 15 residues. In DNA, the CDR3 is TGCGCCAGCAGCGTTGGGACAGGGGCGTCAGAGACCCAGTACTTC. Translating gives CASSVGTGASETQYF.

This clone was observed a few times. The CDR3 here is CASTGGQGNSPLHF. The CDR3 DNA reads as TGTGCCAGCACCGGGGGACAGGGTAATTCACCCCTCCACTTT. This sequence joins TRBV6-1 and TRBJ1-6; TRBD1 matches 9 bases. Trimming removed 7 bases from V and 6 bases from J; junction bases left unmatched: 4. CDR3 length: 14 residues. Germline V CDR1 and CDR2: MNHNS, SASEGT.

The gene calls are TRBV4-3 and TRBJ2-6; 7 nucleotides agree with TRBD2. From germline, CDR1 is LGHNA and CDR2 YSLEER. CDR3 size: 20 residues. Germline trimming cut 0 bases from V and 2 bases from J; bases unmatched to any gene: 13. CDR3 loop: CASSQDPSSSGHTGANVLTF. CDR3 DNA sequence: TGCGCCAGCAGCCAAGATCCTTCGTCTAGCGGCCATACTGGGGCCAACGTCCTGACTTTC.

The J gene is TRBJ2-1, the V gene TRBV6-1; 7 nucleotides line up with TRBD2. The germline CDR1 and CDR2 sequences are MNHNS and SASEGT. V shed 8 bases and J 2 bases; nucleotides not matched to a gene: 9. This CDR3 comprises 15 residues. The CDR3 coding sequence is TGTGCCAGCCGGTTAGAGCGGGGAACCTACAATGAGCAGTTCTTC. Its translation is CASRLERGTYNEQFF.

V gene TRBV6-6 combines with J gene TRBJ1-2; D is ambiguous. The ends were cut back, 0 bases at V and 1 base at J, with 12 bases in the middle. The CDR3 has 16 amino acids. Germline-derived CDR1 and CDR2 are MNHNY and SVGAGI (reference sequence). The CDR3 is CASSYSILPLNYGYTF. CDR3 sequence (DNA): TGTGCCAGCAGTTACTCGATACTACCGCTTAACTATGGCTACACCTTC.

This clone was found a few times. The rearrangement uses TRBV25-1 and TRBJ2-2, with 7 bases aligning to TRBD2. The germline CDR1 and CDR2 sequences are MGHDK and SYGVNS. Trimming took 8 bases from V and 6 from J; bases not matched to a gene: 6. This CDR3 has 13 amino acids. CDR3 sequence reads: CASGRTSPGELFF. DNA of the CDR3: TGTGCCAGCGGACGGACTAGTCCCGGGGAGCTGTTTTTT.